Below, 30 T cell receptor beta chains from the same sample are listed, as sequenced in a study of T cell responses to AZD1222 COVID-19 vaccine. Method: immunoSEQ multiplex PCR; TCRdb's copy keeps in-frame clones and lacks some. The data hold about 120,000 clones, with around 85% observed a single time. Sequencing was performed on peripheral blood, taken on day 0 of AZD1222 vaccination. The receptor set was obtained from an adult in good health.

V usage is TRBV7-6 and J usage is TRBJ2-5; D unclear. In germline, CDR1 is SGHVS, CDR2 FNYEAQ. V gave up 0 bases and J gave up 4 bases, with 12 bases separating them. The CDR3 has 15 residues. CDR3 nucleotides: TGTGCCAGCAGCTTAGCGCCGGGTTTAGGAGAGACCCAGTACTTC. Residues: CASSLAPGLGETQYF.

The chain combines TRBV5-8 with TRBJ2-7; D is undetermined. Between the trimmed V and J ends, which lost 0 bases and 0 bases, there was a span of 10 bases. This CDR3 is built from 15 residues. Germline V gives CDR1 SGHTS, CDR2 YDEGEE. The CDR3 DNA sequence: TGTGCCAGCAGCTTGGCCCACACAGTCTCCTACGAGCAGTACTTC. It encodes CASSLAHTVSYEQYF.

The chain recombines TRBV12-3 or TRBV12-4 with TRBJ2-3, with D hard to call. Deletions cut 3 bases from V and 4 bases from J, with 8 bases between. The length of the CDR3 is 13 residues. The CDR3: CASSFGSADTQYF. The CDR3 coding sequence is TGTGCCAGCAGTTTTGGGTCGGCAGATACGCAGTATTTT.

The CDR3 DNA reads TGTGCCAGCACCTATTCGGCGGGAGGGCTCCCTATGGGTGAGCAGTTCTTC. Translating gives CASTYSAGGLPMGEQFF. The rearrangement links TRBV7-2 to TRBJ2-1; TRBD2 matches 9 bases. The V gene's germline CDR1 is SGHTA and CDR2 FQGNSA. CDR3 length: 17 amino acids. J lost 9 bases, V lost 7 bases, and 19 bases had no gene match.

In this sample, this clone turned up a few times. This rearrangement joins TRBV7-3 to TRBJ2-2, with D perhaps given as TRBD1 or TRBD2 (5 bases each). This CDR3 has 15 amino acids. Germline V gene lookup returns CDR1 SGHTA and CDR2 FQGTGA. With 1 base removed from V and 4 bases from J, the gap between germline ends came to 10 bases. CDR3 amino acids: CASSLSGGVTGELFF. CDR3 in DNA: TGTGCCAGCAGCTTAAGTGGGGGAGTCACCGGGGAGCTGTTTTTT.

This chain joins TRBV5-8 and TRBJ1-2; D is possibly TRBD1 (5 bases). There are 13 residues in the CDR3. Germline assignment: CDR1 SGHTS and CDR2 YDEGEE. Trimming took off 4 bases at V and 2 bases at J, with 9 bases between the two ends. The CDR3 region has the DNA TGTGCCAGCAGCGAGGGGAGGAACTATGGCTACACCTTC. It is translated as CASSEGRNYGYTF.

The DNA of the CDR3 is TGTGCCACTTCGGACAGGGAGTCGAGGACTGAAGCTTTCTTT. Translating gives CATSDRESRTEAFF. The genes are TRBV10-3 and TRBJ1-1; 8 bases are shared with TRBD1. V was clipped by 10 bases and J by 5 bases; unmatched bases: 12. The germline V gene encodes CDR1 ENHRY and CDR2 SYGVKD. The CDR3 covers 14 residues.

The chain links TRBV19 to TRBJ1-4; D possibly corresponds to TRBD1 (6 bases). CDR1 is LNHDA, CDR2 SQIVND, per germline (reference sequence). V was pared by 5 bases and J by 2 bases, with 12 bases between. CDR3 length equals 15 residues. CDR3: CASSPQGNTNEKLFF. The CDR3 DNA follows: TGTGCCAGTAGTCCACAGGGTAATACTAATGAAAAACTGTTTTTT.

To note about this clone: Distinct nucleotide sequences in the sample also encode this CDR3. The rearrangement uses TRBV7-2 and TRBJ2-3; tentatively, D is TRBD2 (6 bases). This CDR3 comprises 14 residues. V was pared by 1 base and J by 2 bases, with 7 bases between. CDR1 is SGHTA, CDR2 FQGNSA, per germline. The CDR3 region is CASSLGGATDTQYF. CDR3 DNA: TGTGCCAGCAGCTTAGGCGGGGCCACAGATACGCAGTATTTT. The whole variable domain, remainder taken from reference TRBV7-2 and TRBJ2-3, is GAGVSQSPSNKVTEKGKDVELRCDPISGHTALYWYRQSLGQGLEFLIYFQGNSAPDKSGLPSDRFSAERTGGSVSTLTIQRTQQEDSAVYLCASSLGGATDTQYFGPGTRLTVL.

The chain is built from TRBV3-1 (or the pseudogene TRBV3-2) and TRBJ1-6, with TRBD1 matching over 8 bases. The CDR3 spans 16 residues. V was clipped by 1 base and J by 10 bases; unmatched bases: 9. CDR1 and CDR2 from the germline V gene are LGHDT and YNNKEL (reference sequence). The CDR3 DNA follows: TGTGCCAGCAGCCAAGTTCGTCCCGGGACAGGATCACCCCTCCACTTT. This sequence encodes CASSQVRPGTGSPLHF.

The V gene is TRBV30, the J gene TRBJ2-7, with TRBD2 matching 7 bases. The germline V gene has CDR1 GTSNPN and CDR2 SVGIG (reference sequence). The junction had 2 bases not matched to a gene; V was cut back by 3 bases and J by 0 bases. The CDR3 covers 13 residues. The CDR3 reads CAWRGLPSYEQYF. In nucleotides, the CDR3 is TGTGCCTGGAGGGGACTACCCTCCTACGAGCAGTACTTC.

This clone has just a few counts. The chain links TRBV28 to TRBJ2-7, with a possible D match to TRBD1 (6 bases). With 3 bases removed from V and 0 bases from J, the gap between germline ends came to 12 bases. CDR3 size: 15 residues. Germline V gene data show CDR1 as MDHEN and CDR2 as SYDVKM. The CDR3, as DNA: TGTGCCAGCAGTTTTGGCAGGGGAAGCTCCTACGAGCAGTACTTC. It encodes CASSFGRGSSYEQYF.

V usage is TRBV11-3 and J usage is TRBJ2-6; D uncertain. Per germline, CDR1 SGHNT and CDR2 YENEEA. V lost 6 bases, J lost 0 bases, and 9 bases lay in between. The CDR3 spans 15 residues. The CDR3 spells CASRPLSSGANVLTF. CDR3 nucleotides: TGTGCCAGCAGACCTTTAAGCTCTGGGGCCAACGTCCTGACTTTC.

The sample holds a few counts of this clone. The chain uses TRBV19 and TRBJ1-2; no clear D gene. CDR1 is LNHDA and CDR2 is SQIVND in the germline V gene (reference sequence). CDR3 length equals 14 residues. V was clipped by 6 bases and J by 0 bases, with 11 bases between them. The CDR3 sequence is CASRAEGANYGYTF. Written as DNA, the CDR3 is TGTGCCAGTAGGGCAGAGGGAGCTAACTATGGCTACACCTTC.

The chain uses TRBV7-2 and TRBJ2-7; 12 bases fit TRBD2. The CDR3 is 15 residues long. J was trimmed by 7 bases and V by 5 bases; bases with no gene match: 9. CDR1 is SGHTA and CDR2 is FQGNSA in the germline V gene. The CDR3: CASSARLAGVEEQYF. The CDR3 nucleotides read TGTGCCAGCAGCGCGCGACTAGCGGGAGTGGAAGAGCAGTACTTC.

The rearrangement uses TRBV7-2 and TRBJ1-6; D uncertain. V shed 1 base and J shed 5 bases, with 9 bases lying between them. Germline V lookup: CDR1 SGHTA, CDR2 FQGNSA. The CDR3 loop spans 15 amino acids. CDR3 DNA: TGTGCCAGCAGCTTAGGACCGGCGGATAATTCACCCCTCCACTTT. This translates into CASSLGPADNSPLHF.

The rearrangement uses TRBV7-7 and TRBJ1-2; 7 bases match TRBD1. In germline, CDR1 is SSHAT, CDR2 FNYEAQ (reference sequence). V was clipped by 7 bases and J by 7 bases; unmatched bases: 9. The CDR3 runs 13 residues. The CDR3 protein is CASTDDRDAGYTF. CDR3 DNA sequence: TGTGCCAGCACCGACGACAGGGACGCTGGCTACACCTTC.

The rearrangement links TRBV3-1 (or the pseudogene TRBV3-2) to TRBJ1-6; 8 positions match TRBD1. CDR3 length equals 14 residues. Germline CDR1 LGHDT, CDR2 YNNKEL (reference sequence). Trimming cost V 5 bases and J 7 bases; bases outside gene matches: 4. The CDR3 here is CASSSQGGNSPLHF. In nucleotides, the CDR3 is TGTGCCAGCAGCTCACAGGGGGGGAATTCACCCCTCCACTTT.

The V gene is TRBV7-8, the J gene TRBJ2-1; 11 positions match TRBD2. CDR3 length: 15 residues. Germline V gene sequence: CDR1 SGHVS, CDR2 FQNEAQ. The junction had 5 bases not matched to a gene; V was cut back by 6 bases and J by 4 bases. CDR3: CASRDSGRVYNEQFF. Here the CDR3 DNA reads TGTGCCAGCAGGGATAGCGGGAGGGTTTACAATGAGCAGTTCTTC. The full variable domain, in which reference TRBV7-8 and TRBJ2-1 provide the parts outside the CDR3, is GAGVSQSPRYKVAKRGQDVALRCDPISGHVSLFWYQQALGQGPEFLTYFQNEAQLDKSGLPSDRFFAERPEGSVSTLKIQRTQQEDSAVYLCASRDSGRVYNEQFFGPGTRLTVL.

The chain employs TRBV19 and TRBJ1-4; D uncertain. In germline, CDR1 is LNHDA, CDR2 SQIVND (reference sequence). The ends were cut back, 3 bases at V and 5 bases at J, with 13 bases in the middle. This CDR3 spans 15 amino acids. DNA for the CDR3: TGTGCCAGTAGTATTCTAGGCCAGGCGAATGAAAAACTGTTTTTT. This gives the protein CASSILGQANEKLFF.

The chain employs TRBV11-3 and TRBJ2-1; 7 bases line up with TRBD2. The junction had 6 bases not matched to a gene; V was cut back by 1 base and J by 12 bases. The CDR3 is made up of 13 amino acids. Looked up from germline, CDR1 is SGHNT and CDR2 is YENEEA. The DNA for the CDR3 is TGTGCCAGCAGCTTAGCCGGGGAGGGCATGCAGTTCTTC. Translation: CASSLAGEGMQFF. The full variable domain, with the rest looked up from reference TRBV11-3 and TRBJ2-1, is EAGVVQSPRYKIIEKKQPVAFWCNPISGHNTLYWYLQNLGQGPELLIRYENEEAVDDSQLPKDRFSAERLKGVDSTLKIQPAELGDSAVYLCASSLAGEGMQFFGPGTRLTVL.

V and J are TRBV18 and TRBJ2-5; D is undetermined. Trimming shortened V by 2 bases and J by 3 bases, and 13 bases separated the two germline ends. This CDR3 spans 15 amino acids. In germline, CDR1 is KGHSH, CDR2 LQKENI. This chain's CDR3 is CASSPGWPDEETQYF. The CDR3 DNA reads TGTGCCAGCTCACCAGGTTGGCCCGACGAAGAGACCCAGTACTTC.

A single count supports this clone. The chain uses TRBV3-1 (or the pseudogene TRBV3-2) and TRBJ1-1, with D unclear. CDR3 length equals 15 residues. Looked up from germline, CDR1 is LGHDT and CDR2 is YNNKEL (reference sequence). V lost 1 base to trimming and J lost 2 bases, with 11 bases between them. CDR3 DNA sequence: TGTGCCAGCAGCCAAGGGTGGGCCGATAACACTGAAGCTTTCTTT. Protein sequence: CASSQGWADNTEAFF.

The chain recombines TRBV28 with TRBJ2-5; 7 bases agree with TRBD2. Germline V CDR1 and CDR2: MDHEN, SYDVKM. The CDR3 is made up of 12 amino acids. Trimming at V came to 8 bases and at J to 3 bases, leaving 3 bases not matched to a gene. CDR3 protein: CASASGKETQYF. The DNA of the CDR3 is TGTGCCAGCGCTAGCGGAAAAGAGACCCAGTACTTC.

This rearrangement joins TRBV7-2 to TRBJ1-6; no definite D call. Germline loops: CDR1 SGHTA, CDR2 FQGNSA. This CDR3 spans 16 amino acids. V lost 5 bases and J lost 10, with 21 bases in between. CDR3 loop: CASSLPQELPRSPLHF. Written as DNA, the CDR3 is TGTGCCAGCAGCCTTCCCCAGGAACTCCCGAGGTCACCCCTCCACTTT.

This clone was counted a few times. The chain carries TRBV7-2 and TRBJ1-6; D might be TRBD1 (5 bases). The CDR3 totals 14 residues. Trimming left V 2 bases short and J 8 bases short, with 10 bases between. Germline lookup yields CDR1 SGHTA and CDR2 FQGNSA. The CDR3 is CASSLMGLDSPLHF. In DNA, the CDR3 is TGTGCCAGCAGCTTAATGGGGCTTGATTCACCCCTCCACTTT.

V and J are TRBV15 and TRBJ2-5, with TRBD1 matching 7 bases. The CDR3 is made up of 14 amino acids. Germline V gene lookup returns CDR1 LNHNV and CDR2 YYDKDF (reference sequence). J gave up 2 bases and V 0 bases, and 0 bases lay outside the gene matches. In nucleotides, the CDR3 is TGTGCCACCAGCAGAGACAGGGGGCAAGAGACCCAGTACTTC. It is translated as CATSRDRGQETQYF.

The chain joins TRBV19 to TRBJ2-2, with D unclear. The CDR3 consists of 14 residues. V gave up 7 bases and J gave up 1 base, with 10 bases separating them. Germline V CDR1 and CDR2: LNHDA, SQIVND (reference sequence). CDR3 coding DNA: TGTGCCAGTACCAGCATCCAGAACACCGGGGAGCTGTTTTTT. Protein sequence: CASTSIQNTGELFF.

CDR3 residues: CASSLQGRSSTDTQYF. The DNA of the CDR3 is TGTGCCAGCAGCCTCCAGGGTCGGTCTAGCACAGATACGCAGTATTTT. The chain joins TRBV4-2 to TRBJ2-3, with D possibly matching TRBD1 (5 bases). The germline V gene has CDR1 LGHNA and CDR2 YNFKEQ. Trimming pared 4 bases from V and 0 bases from J, leaving 14 bases between. The CDR3 loop spans 16 amino acids.

The rearrangement links TRBV5-1 to TRBJ1-1; 8 positions agree with TRBD1. Germline CDR1 and CDR2: SGHRS and YFSETQ. The CDR3 loop spans 14 amino acids. With V trimmed by 1 base and J by 3 bases, 2 bases remained unmatched. The CDR3 is CASSLPQGDTEAFF. The CDR3 nucleotides are TGCGCCAGCAGCTTGCCACAGGGGGACACTGAAGCTTTCTTT.